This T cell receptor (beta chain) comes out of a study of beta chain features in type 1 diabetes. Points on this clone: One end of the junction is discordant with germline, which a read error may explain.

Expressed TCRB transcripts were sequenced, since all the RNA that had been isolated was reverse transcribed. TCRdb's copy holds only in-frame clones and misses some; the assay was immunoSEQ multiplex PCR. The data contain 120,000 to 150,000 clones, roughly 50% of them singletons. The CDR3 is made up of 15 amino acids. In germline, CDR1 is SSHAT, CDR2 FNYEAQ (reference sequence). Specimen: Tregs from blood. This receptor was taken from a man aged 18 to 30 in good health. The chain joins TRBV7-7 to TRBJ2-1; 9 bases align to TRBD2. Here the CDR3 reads CASSSVLAGNNEQFF. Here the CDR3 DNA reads TGTGCTAGCAGCTCGGTCCTAGCGGGAAACAATGAGCAGTTCTTC.